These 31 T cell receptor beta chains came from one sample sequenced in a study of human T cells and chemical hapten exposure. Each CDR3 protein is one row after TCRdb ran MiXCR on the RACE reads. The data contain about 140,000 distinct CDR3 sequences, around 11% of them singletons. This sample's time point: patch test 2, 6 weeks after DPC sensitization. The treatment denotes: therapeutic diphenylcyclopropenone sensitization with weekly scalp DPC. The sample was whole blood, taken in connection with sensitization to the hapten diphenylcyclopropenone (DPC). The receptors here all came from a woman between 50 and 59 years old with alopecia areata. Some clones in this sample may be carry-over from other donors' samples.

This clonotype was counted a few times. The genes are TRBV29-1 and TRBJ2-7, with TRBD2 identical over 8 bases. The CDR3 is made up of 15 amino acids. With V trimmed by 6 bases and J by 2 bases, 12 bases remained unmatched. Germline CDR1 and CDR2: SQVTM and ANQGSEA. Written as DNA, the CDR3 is TGCAGCGTCGGGGGGGTACGGGACTTTCCCTACGAGCAGTACTTC. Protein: CSVGGVRDFPYEQYF.

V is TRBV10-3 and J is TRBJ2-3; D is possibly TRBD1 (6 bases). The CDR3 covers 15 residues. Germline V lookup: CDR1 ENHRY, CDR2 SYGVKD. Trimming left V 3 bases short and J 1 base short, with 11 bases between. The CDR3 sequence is CAISEAGEGTDTQYF. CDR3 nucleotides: TGTGCCATCAGTGAAGCAGGGGAAGGCACAGATACGCAGTATTTT.

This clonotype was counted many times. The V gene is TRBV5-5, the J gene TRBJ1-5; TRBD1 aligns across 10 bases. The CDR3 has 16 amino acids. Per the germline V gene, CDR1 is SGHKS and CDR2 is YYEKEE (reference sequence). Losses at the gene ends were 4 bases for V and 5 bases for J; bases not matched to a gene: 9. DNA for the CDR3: TGTGCCAGCAGCACCTTGACAGGGGGCGTCGATCAGCCCCAGCATTTT. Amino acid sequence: CASSTLTGGVDQPQHF.

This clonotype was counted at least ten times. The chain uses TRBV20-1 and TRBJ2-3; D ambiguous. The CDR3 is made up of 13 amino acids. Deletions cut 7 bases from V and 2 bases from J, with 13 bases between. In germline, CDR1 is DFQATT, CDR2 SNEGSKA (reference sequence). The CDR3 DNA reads TGCAGTGGGTTTTTACCCACCACAGATACGCAGTATTTT. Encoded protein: CSGFLPTTDTQYF.

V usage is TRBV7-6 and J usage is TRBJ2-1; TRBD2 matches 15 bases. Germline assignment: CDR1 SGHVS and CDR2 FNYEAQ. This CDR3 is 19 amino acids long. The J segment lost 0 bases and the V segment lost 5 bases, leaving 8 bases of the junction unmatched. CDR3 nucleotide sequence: TGTGCCAGCAGCCCCGGGGGGACTAGCGGGAGGAGCTCCTACAATGAGCAGTTCTTC. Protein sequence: CASSPGGTSGRSSYNEQFF.

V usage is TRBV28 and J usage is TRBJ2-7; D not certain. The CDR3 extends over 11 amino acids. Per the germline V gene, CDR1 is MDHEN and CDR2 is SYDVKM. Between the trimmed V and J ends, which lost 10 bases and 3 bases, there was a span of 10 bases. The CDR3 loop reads CAINGVYEQYF. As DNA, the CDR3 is TGTGCCATTAATGGGGTCTACGAGCAGTACTTC.

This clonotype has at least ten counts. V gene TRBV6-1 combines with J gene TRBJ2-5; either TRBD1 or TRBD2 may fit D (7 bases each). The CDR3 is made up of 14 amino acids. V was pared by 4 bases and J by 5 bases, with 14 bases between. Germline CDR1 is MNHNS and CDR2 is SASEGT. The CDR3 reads CASSVQGGRETQYF. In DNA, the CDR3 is TGTGCCAGCAGTGTCCAGGGGGGGCGGGAGACCCAGTACTTC.

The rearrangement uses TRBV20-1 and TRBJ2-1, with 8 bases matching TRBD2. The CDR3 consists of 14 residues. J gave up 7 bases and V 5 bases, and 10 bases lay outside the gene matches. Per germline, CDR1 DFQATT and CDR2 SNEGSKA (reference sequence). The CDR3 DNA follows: TGCAGTGCTCTAGCCGGGAGGGCCAGGAATGAGCAGTTCTTC. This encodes CSALAGRARNEQFF.

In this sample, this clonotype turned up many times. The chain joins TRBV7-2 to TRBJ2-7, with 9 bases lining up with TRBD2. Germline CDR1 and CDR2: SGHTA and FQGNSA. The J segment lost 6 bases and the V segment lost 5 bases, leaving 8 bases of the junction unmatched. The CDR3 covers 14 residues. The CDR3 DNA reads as TGTGCCAGCAGCCACCTCTCAGCGGGAGGCGAGCAGTACTTC. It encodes CASSHLSAGGEQYF.

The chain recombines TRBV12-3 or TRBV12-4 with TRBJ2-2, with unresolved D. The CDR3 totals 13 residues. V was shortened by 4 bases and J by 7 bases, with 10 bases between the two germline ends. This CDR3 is CASSSPLSGELFF. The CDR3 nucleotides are TGTGCCAGCAGTTCCCCTCTGAGCGGGGAGCTGTTTTTT.

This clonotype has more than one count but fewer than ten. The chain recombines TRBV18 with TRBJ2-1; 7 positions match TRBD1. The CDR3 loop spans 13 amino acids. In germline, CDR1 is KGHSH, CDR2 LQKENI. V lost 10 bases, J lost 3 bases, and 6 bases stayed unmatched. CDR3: CATRQGLYNEQFF. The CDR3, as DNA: TGTGCCACCCGACAGGGCCTCTACAATGAGCAGTTCTTC.

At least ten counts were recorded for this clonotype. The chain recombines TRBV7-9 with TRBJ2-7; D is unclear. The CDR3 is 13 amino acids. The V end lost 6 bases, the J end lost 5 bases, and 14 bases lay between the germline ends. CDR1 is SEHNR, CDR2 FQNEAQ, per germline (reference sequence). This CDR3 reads CASSPPSAHEQYF. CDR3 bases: TGTGCCAGCAGTCCCCCGTCGGCCCACGAGCAGTACTTC.

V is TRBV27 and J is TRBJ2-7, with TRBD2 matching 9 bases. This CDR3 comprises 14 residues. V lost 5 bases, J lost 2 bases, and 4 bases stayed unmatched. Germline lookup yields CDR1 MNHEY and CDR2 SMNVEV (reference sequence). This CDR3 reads CASSLREGPYEQYF. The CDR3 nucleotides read TGTGCCAGCAGTCTGCGGGAGGGCCCCTACGAGCAGTACTTC.

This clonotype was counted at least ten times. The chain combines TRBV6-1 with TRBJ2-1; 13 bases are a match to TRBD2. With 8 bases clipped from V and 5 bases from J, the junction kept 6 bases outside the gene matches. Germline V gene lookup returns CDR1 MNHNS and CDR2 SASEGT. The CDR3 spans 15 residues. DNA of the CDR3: TGTGCCAGCGGACTACTAGCGGGAGGGAACAATGAGCAGTTCTTC. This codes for CASGLLAGGNNEQFF.

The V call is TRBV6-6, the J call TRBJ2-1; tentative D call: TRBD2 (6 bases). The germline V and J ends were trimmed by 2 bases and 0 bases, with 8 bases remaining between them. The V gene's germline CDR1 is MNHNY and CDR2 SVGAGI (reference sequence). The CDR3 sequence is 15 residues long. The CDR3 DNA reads TGTGCCAGCAGTTACCCGACTAGCTCCTACAATGAGCAGTTCTTC. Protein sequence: CASSYPTSSYNEQFF.

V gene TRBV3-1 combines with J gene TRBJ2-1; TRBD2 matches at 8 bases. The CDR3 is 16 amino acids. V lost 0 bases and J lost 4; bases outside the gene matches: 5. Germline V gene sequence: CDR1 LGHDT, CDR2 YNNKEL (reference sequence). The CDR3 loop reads CASSQEGAGVYNEQFF. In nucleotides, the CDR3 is TGTGCCAGCAGCCAAGAGGGAGCGGGAGTATACAATGAGCAGTTCTTC.

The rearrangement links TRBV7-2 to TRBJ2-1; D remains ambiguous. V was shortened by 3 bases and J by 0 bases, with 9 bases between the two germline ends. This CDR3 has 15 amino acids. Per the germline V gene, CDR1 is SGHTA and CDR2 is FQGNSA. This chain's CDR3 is CASSFGSSSYNEQFF. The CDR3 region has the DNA TGTGCCAGCAGCTTTGGGTCTAGCTCCTACAATGAGCAGTTCTTC.

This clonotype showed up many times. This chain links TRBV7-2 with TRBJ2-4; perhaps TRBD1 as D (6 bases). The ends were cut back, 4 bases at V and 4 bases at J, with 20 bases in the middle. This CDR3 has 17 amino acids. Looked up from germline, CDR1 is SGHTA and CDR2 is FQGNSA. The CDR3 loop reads CASSSHPTGDIKNIQYF. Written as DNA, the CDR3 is TGTGCCAGCAGCTCCCACCCGACAGGAGATATAAAAAACATTCAGTACTTC.

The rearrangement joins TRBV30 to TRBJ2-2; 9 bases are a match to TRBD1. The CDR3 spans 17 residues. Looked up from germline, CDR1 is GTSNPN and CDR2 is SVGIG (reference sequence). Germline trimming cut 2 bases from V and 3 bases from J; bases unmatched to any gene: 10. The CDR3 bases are TGTGCCTGGAGTTCCACCCACAGGGGGCTAGACACCGGGGAGCTGTTTTTT. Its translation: CAWSSTHRGLDTGELFF.

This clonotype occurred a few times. In DNA form, the CDR3 reads TGTGCCAGCTCACCGAACAGGGCGACAGATACGCAGTATTTT. Translation: CASSPNRATDTQYF. The gene calls are TRBV18 and TRBJ2-3; possible D gene TRBD1, 6 bases. Germline CDR1 reads KGHSH; CDR2 reads LQKENI. Trimming took 3 bases from V and 3 from J, leaving 10 bases between them. The CDR3 has 14 amino acids.

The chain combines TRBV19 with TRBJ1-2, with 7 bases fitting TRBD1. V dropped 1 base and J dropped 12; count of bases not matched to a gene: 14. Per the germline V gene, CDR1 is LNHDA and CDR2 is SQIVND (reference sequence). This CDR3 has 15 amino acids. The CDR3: CASSIAQQGRNENTF. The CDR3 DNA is TGTGCCAGTAGTATAGCCCAACAGGGGCGCAACGAAAACACCTTC.

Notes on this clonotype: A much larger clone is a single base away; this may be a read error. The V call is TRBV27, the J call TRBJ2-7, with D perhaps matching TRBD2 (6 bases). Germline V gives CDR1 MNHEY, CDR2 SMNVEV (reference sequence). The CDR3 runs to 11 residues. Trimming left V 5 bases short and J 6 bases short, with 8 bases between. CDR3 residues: CASSRRGEQYF. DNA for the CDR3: TGTGCCAGCAGTCGGAGGGGCGAGCAGTACTTC.

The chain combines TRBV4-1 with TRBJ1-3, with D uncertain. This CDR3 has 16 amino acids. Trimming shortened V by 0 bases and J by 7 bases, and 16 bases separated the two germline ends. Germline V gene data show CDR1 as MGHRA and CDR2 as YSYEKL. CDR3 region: CASSQDKTRGLNTIYF. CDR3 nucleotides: TGCGCCAGCAGCCAAGATAAAACCAGAGGCCTCAACACCATATATTTT.

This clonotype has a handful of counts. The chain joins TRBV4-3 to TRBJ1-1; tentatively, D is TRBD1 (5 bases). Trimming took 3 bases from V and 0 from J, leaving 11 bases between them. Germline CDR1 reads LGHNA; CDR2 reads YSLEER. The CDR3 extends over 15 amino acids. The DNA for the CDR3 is TGCGCCAGCAGCCAGCTAGACAGACTGAACACTGAAGCTTTCTTT. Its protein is CASSQLDRLNTEAFF.

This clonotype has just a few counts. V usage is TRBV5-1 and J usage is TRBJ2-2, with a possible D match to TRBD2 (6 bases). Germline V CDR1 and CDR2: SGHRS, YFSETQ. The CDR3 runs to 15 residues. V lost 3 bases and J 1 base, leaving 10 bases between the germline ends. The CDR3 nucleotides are TGCGCCAGCAGCTGGCGGGACGGGAACACCGGGGAGCTGTTTTTT. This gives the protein CASSWRDGNTGELFF.

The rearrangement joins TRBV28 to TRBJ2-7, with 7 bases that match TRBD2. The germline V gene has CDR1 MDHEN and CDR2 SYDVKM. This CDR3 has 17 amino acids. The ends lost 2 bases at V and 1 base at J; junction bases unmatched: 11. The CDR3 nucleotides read TGTGCCAGCAGTTTAACCCTTGTGGGGAGGGCTTCCTACGAGCAGTACTTC. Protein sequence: CASSLTLVGRASYEQYF.

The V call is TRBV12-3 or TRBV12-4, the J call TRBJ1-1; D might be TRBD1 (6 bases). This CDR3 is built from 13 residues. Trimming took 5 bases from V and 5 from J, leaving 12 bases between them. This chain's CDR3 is CASSRKGGTEAFF. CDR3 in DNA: TGTGCCAGCAGTCGTAAAGGGGGAACTGAAGCTTTCTTT.

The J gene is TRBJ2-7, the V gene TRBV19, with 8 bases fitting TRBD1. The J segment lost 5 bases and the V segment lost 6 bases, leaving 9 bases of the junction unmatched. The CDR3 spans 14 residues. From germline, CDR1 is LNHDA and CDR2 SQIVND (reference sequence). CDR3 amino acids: CASSSRGRGDEQYF. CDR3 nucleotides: TGTGCCAGTAGCTCCAGGGGGCGCGGGGACGAGCAGTACTTC.

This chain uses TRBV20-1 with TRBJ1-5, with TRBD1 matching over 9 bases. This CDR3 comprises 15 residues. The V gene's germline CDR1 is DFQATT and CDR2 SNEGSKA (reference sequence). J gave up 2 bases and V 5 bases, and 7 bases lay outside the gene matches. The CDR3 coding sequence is TGCAGTGCTTACCCTAGGACAGGGGGCAATCAGCCCCAGCATTTT. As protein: CSAYPRTGGNQPQHF.

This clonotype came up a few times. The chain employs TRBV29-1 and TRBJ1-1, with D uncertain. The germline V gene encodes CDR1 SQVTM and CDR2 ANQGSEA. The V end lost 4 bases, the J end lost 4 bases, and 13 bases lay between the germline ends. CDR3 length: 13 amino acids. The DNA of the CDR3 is TGCAGCGTTGTTTTGACATCTTTCACTGAAGCTTTCTTT. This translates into CSVVLTSFTEAFF. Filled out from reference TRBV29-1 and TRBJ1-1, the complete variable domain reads SAVISQKPSRDICQRGTSLTIQCQVDSQVTMMFWYRQQPGQSLTLIATANQGSEATYESGFVIDKFPISRPNLTFSTLTVSNMSPEDSSIYLCSVVLTSFTEAFFGQGTRLTVV.

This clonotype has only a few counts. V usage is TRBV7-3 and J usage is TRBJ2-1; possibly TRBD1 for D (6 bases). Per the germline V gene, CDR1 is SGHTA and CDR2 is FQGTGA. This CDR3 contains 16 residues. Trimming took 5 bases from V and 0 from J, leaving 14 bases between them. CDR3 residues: CASSGDILSSYNEQFF. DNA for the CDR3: TGTGCCAGCAGCGGGGACATTCTAAGCTCCTACAATGAGCAGTTCTTC. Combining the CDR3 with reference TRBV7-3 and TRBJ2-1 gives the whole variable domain GAGVSQTPSNKVTEKGKYVELRCDPISGHTALYWYRQSLGQGPEFLIYFQGTGAADDSGLPNDRFFAVRPEGSVSTLKIQRTERGDSAVYLCASSGDILSSYNEQFFGPGTRLTVL.